This T cell receptor (beta chain) was sequenced in a study of early T cells in non-severe SARS-CoV-2 infection. Trimming left V 3 bases short and J 4 bases short, with 12 bases between. This CDR3 comprises 15 residues. Germline CDR1 KGHDR, CDR2 SFDVKD. This clonotype has ten or more counts. TCRdb reprocessed the 5' RACE reads with MiXCR, giving one entry per CDR3 protein. Counted here are 53,000 or so distinct CDR3 sequences, around 10% occurring once; the ten biggest clones make up roughly 8.3%. This TCR was sampled from an adult who was a healthcare worker with PCR-confirmed SARS-CoV-2 infection or an uninfected control (not recorded which). Sequencing was done on a sample of whole blood. The chain combines TRBV24-1 with TRBJ2-1; no firm D call. DNA for the CDR3: TGTGCCACCAGTGATAGTAGGCGGACGTACAATGAGCAGTTCTTC. This translates into CATSDSRRTYNEQFF.